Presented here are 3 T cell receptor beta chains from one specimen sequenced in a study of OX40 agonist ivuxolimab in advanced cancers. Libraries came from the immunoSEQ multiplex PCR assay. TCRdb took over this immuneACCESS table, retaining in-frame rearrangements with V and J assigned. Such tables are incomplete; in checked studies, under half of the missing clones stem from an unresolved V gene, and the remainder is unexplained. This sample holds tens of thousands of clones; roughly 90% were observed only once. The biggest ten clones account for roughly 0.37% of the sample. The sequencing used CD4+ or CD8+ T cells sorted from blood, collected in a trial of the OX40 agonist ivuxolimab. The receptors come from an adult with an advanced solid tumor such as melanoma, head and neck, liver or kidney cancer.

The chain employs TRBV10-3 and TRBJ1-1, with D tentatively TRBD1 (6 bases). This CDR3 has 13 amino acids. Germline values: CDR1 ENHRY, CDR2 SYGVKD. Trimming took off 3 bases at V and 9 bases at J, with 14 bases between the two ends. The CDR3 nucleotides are TGTGCCATCAGTGACCCCATGGGGGGCCAAGCTTTCTTT. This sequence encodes CAISDPMGGQAFF.

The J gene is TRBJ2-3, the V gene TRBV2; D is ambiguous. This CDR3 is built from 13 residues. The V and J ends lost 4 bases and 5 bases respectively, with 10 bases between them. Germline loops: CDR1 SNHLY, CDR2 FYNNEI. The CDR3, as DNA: TGTGCCAGCAGTGTTTACGGTGGAGATACGCAGTATTTT. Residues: CASSVYGGDTQYF.

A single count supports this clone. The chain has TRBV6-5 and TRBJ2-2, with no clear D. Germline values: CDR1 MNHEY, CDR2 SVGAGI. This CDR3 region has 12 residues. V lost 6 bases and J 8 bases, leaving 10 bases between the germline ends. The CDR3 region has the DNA TGTGCCAGCAGGGGCGATTCGGGGGAGCTGTTTTTT. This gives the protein CASRGDSGELFF.